Sequencing of this TCR beta chain was carried out in a study of shared clonotypes between healthy human individuals. The study, taken as a whole, reports: Some naive CD4 clonotypes, around 4.9%, turned up in common across four donors.

Donors were Caucasian adults residing in Nashville, Tennessee, USA. This CDR3 spans 13 amino acids. Looked up from germline, CDR1 is LNHDA and CDR2 is SQIVND (reference sequence). The junction had 3 bases not matched to a gene; V was cut back by 5 bases and J by 5 bases. As handled by the study authors: Quality scores were absent from the junction-only immunoSEQ sequences, so filtering differed. Produced via immunoSEQ multiplex PCR; TCRdb's table is partial and in-frame only. For V, J and clone size, that table is used; D and trimming come from the DNA. The table records 740,000 or so clones, roughly 72% of them present only once. As for this clone: Its antigen is unknown. This CDR3 is also generated by other DNA sequences in the sample.

The sequencing input was memory CD4+ T cells sorted from blood. Subset: CD45RA-negative fraction. This clonotype was sampled from a woman in her twenties or thirties in good health. V and J are TRBV19 and TRBJ2-5; 9 bases match TRBD1. CDR3 in amino acids: CASSGQGYETQYF. The CDR3 nucleotides read TGTGCCAGTAGTGGACAGGGGTATGAGACCCAGTACTTC.